This TCR beta chain was retrieved from a study of identical twins (dated by TCRdb to 2016 to 2017). Turning to the overall study: The study deep-sequenced TCR alpha and beta repertoires from monozygotic twins, unrelated adults of various ages and cord blood to test whether fetal clonotypes persist. To rule out contamination, replicate twin experiments were performed at different times with different library preparation protocols.

Every donor in the study was a healthy Caucasian. Three pairs of female monozygotic twins, all aged 18 to 29 years, were included in the twin cohort. Positive isolation kits from Invitrogen were used to isolate the CD4+ and CD8+ T cell populations. The junction carries 0 bases between V and J, which are trimmed by 4 bases and 2 bases respectively. Per the germline V gene (reference sequence), SEHNR is the CDR1 and FQNEAQ is the CDR2. The CDR3 goes from the cysteine to the phenylalanine over 10 residues. Only the CDR3 region is kept as DNA, spanning 30 bases read in frame from base 1. Broad study findings and their caveats: Fewer insertions were carried by abundant cord blood beta clonotypes; a weaker similar trend was observed in young adult naive repertoires, while no such trend was observed in memory repertoires. The excess sharing between twins in beta out-of-frame sequences was weaker because fewer shared sequences reduced the signal-to-noise ratio. Because the same donors could not be followed over many years, the conclusions relied on cross-sectional statistical analysis. Invariant T cells such as MAIT and iNKT could partly confound zero-insertion analyses, though diverse VJ usage argued against this for most clonotypes. Out-of-frame TCR alpha sequences shared between twins showed an excess of low generation-probability sequences compared with coincidental sharing between unrelated individuals. Recombination models systematically underestimated out-of-frame TCR alpha sharing in monozygotic twins but agreed with sharing between unrelated individuals.

This clonotype was counted ten times or more. Its antigen is unknown. Qualities for individual bases were not recorded, and no much larger clone is one base off. The library was obtained by 5' RACE. Sequencing relied on an Illumina HiSeq 2000. Template switching introduced a universal primer binding site; the final cDNA contained a unique molecular identifier, enabling accurate counting of TCR cDNA molecules. Specific primers in the conserved constant-segment region were used to synthesize first-strand cDNA for the TCR alpha and beta chains. To control for contamination, every cDNA library was double barcoded, receiving both a SMART-Mk sample barcode and Illumina barcodes. TruSeq adapter sequences and Illumina sample barcodes were added in two successive PCR steps. The Illumina HiSeq platform was used with custom primers to sequence TCR alpha and beta cDNA libraries. Turning to the authors' computational methods: MiGEC was used to process raw reads and extract unique molecular identifiers, and MiXCR was used to find CDR3 positions. Recombination models were inferred per individual with the repgenHMM and IGoR tools using an EM algorithm. The analysis of shared clonotypes was done with the tcR package in R, with sharing normalized by the product of cloneset sizes. Out-of-frame nonproductive sequences were analyzed to study raw recombination free of thymic and clonal selection effects. Starting from the raw public reads, TCRdb applied fastp trimming at Q25, assembled clones with MiXCR and retained in-frame beta chains. Every distinct CDR3 protein forms one entry, paired with its most common genes and DNA. In this record, the V and J calls reflect TCRdb's handling and not the investigators' own analysis. In all, the sample holds hundreds of thousands of distinct CDR3 sequences, and 20% to 25% of those were seen once. Approximately 0.52% of the sample belongs to the ten largest clones.

This same sample was also part of a study on yellow fever vaccine responses in identical twins. As described in the second report: According to the authors, the vaccine-induced T cell response in identical twins seemed to be partly convergent and partly specific to each individual. In identical twins, the study followed T cell clones that responded to the vaccine with precision.

Sequencing was done on a sample of CD4+ T cells sorted from blood. The sequence is built from TRBV7-9 and TRBJ2-7; there is no confident call for the D gene. This sequence was found in a woman younger than 30 in good health. The nucleotide sequence is TGTGCCAGCAGCTCCTACGAGCAGTACTTC. Protein translation: CASSSYEQYF.